The clone carrying this TCR beta chain was detected a few times. Its target is not known. Germline values: CDR1 MNHEY, CDR2 SMNVEV (reference sequence). With 1 base removed from V and 5 bases from J, the gap between germline ends came to 12 bases. This CDR3 is 16 amino acids long. Time point noted: patch test 2, 6 weeks after DPC sensitization. Sample treatment: therapeutic diphenylcyclopropenone sensitization with weekly scalp DPC. Unique molecular identifiers were linked by the library to individual cDNA molecules. Via MiXCR, TCRdb re-called the RACE reads, giving one row per CDR3 protein. The repertoire holds approximately 350,000 distinct CDR3 sequences, with over 6% as singletons. These data belong to a study of human T cells and chemical hapten exposure. Study summary: Patients' scalps got diphenylcyclopropenone weekly throughout the roughly 25-week study. General study points: DPC sensitization produced no change in TCRs with frequency above 1 in 1000.

Sequences were derived from whole blood, sampled in connection with sensitization to the hapten diphenylcyclopropenone (DPC). The sequence was obtained from a woman aged 18-35 years with alopecia areata. Some clones in this sample may be carry-over from other donors' samples. The genes are TRBV27 and TRBJ1-6; tentative D call: TRBD1 (5 bases). CDR3 bases: TGTGCCAGCAGTTTATTGGGGGGAGGGAATAATTCACCCCTCCACTTT. Its protein product is CASSLLGGGNNSPLHF.